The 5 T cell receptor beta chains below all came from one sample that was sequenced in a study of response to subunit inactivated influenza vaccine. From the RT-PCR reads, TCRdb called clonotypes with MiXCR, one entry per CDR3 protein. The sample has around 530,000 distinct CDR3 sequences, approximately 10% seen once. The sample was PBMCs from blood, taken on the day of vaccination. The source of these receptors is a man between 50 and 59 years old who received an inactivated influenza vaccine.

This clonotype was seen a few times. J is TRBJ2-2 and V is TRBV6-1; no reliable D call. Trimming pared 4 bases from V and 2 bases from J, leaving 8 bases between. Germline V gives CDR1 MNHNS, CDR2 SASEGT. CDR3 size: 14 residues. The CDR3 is CASSGRPNTGELFF. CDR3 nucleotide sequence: TGTGCCAGCAGTGGTAGACCTAACACCGGGGAGCTGTTTTTT.

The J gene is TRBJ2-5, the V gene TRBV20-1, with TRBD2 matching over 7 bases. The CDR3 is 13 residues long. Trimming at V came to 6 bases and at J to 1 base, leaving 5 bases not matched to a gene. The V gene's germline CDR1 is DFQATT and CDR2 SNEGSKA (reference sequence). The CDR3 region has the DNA TGCAGTGCAAGCGCGGGAGTCCAAGAGACCCAGTACTTC. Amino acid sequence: CSASAGVQETQYF.

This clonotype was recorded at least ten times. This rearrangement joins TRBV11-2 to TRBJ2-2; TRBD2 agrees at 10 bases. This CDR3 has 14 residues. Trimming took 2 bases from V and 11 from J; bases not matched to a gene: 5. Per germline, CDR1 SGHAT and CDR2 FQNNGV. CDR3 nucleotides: TGTGCCAGCAGCTTAAATCTAGCGGGAGTTGAGCTGTTTTTT. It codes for CASSLNLAGVELFF.

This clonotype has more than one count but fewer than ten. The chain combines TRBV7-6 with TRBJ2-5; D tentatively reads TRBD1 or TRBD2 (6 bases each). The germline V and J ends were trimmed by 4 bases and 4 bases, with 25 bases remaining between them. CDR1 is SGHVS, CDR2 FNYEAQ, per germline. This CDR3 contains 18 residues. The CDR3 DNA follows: TGTGCCAGCAGCTCCCTCTCCTTGGGGGCTAGGAGGGGAGAGACCCAGTACTTC. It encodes CASSSLSLGARRGETQYF.

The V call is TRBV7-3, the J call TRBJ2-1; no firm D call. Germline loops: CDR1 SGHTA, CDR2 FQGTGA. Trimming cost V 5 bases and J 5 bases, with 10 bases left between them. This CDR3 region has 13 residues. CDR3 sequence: CASSLGINNEQFF. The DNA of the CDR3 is TGTGCCAGCAGCCTGGGGATCAACAATGAGCAGTTCTTC.